The clone carrying this T cell receptor (beta chain) was seen more than once but under ten times. Its antigen is unidentified. The data originate from a study of T cell repertoires in cytomegalovirus infection. General observations from the study: The cumulative frequency of public TCR beta families distinguished individuals who carried CMV together with the relevant HLA. Dominant in the ex vivo response were TCR beta clonotypes restricted by HLA-C and specific for CMV.

TCRdb reprocessed the reads via MiXCR and lists one record per CDR3 protein. The table has approximately 470,000 distinct CDR3 sequences, 40% to 50% seen once; the top ten hold around 45%. Germline V lookup: CDR1 LNHDA, CDR2 SQIVND (reference sequence). This CDR3 is 14 amino acids long. Deletions cut 2 bases from V and 4 bases from J, with 11 bases between. The rearrangement uses TRBV19 and TRBJ1-1; D is ambiguous. The sample here was cultured PBMCs, taken from culture after CMV antigen stimulation. The clonotype originates from a human donor in good health (CMV status not recorded). Some clones in this sample may be carry-over from other donors' samples. CDR3 loop: CASSILSTLTEAFF. The CDR3 DNA follows: TGTGCCAGTAGTATACTGAGCACCCTCACTGAAGCTTTCTTT.